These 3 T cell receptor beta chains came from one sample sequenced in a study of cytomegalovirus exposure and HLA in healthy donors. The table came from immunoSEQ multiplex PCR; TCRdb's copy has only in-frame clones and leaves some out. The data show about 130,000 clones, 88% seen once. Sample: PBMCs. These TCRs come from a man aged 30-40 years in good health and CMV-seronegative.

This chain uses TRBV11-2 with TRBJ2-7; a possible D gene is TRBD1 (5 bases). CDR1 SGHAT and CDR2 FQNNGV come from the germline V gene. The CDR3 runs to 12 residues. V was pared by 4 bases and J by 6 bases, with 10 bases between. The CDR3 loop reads CASSSGHFEQYF. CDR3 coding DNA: TGTGCCAGCAGCTCAGGACACTTCGAGCAGTACTTC.

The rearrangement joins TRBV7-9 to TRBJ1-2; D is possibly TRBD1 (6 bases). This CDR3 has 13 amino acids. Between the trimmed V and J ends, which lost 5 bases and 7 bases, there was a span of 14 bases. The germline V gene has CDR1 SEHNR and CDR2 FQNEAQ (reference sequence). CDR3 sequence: CASSRNREGGYTF. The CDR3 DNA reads TGTGCCAGCAGCCGAAACAGGGAAGGTGGCTACACCTTC.

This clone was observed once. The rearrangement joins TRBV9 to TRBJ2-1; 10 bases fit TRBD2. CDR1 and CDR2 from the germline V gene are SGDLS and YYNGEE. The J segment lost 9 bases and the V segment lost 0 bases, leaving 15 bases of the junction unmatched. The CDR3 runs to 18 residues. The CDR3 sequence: CASSVAIVGTSGIGEQFF. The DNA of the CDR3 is TGTGCCAGCAGCGTAGCGATTGTTGGAACTAGCGGGATCGGTGAGCAGTTCTTC.